Included here is one T cell receptor (beta chain) sequence, with context. Its target is unknown. A read error may be the cause here, since a much bigger clone is one base away. The data belong to a study of T cell repertoires in cytomegalovirus infection. The wider study: Public TCR beta signature analysis indicated the presence of both CMV infection and matching HLA type.

The CDR3 is made up of 12 amino acids. Germline V lookup: CDR1 MNHNY, CDR2 SVGAGI (reference sequence). V lost 6 bases and J 3 bases, leaving 8 bases between the germline ends. TCRdb processed the reads anew with MiXCR; each CDR3 protein has one entry. The data hold 630,000 or so distinct CDR3 sequences, with 20% to 30% observed a single time. The study's findings and limits: It was HLA-C-restricted CMV-specific TCR beta clonotypes that dominated the response ex vivo. Cumulative public TCR beta family frequency identified carriers of CMV plus the relevant HLA.

The chain is built from TRBV6-6 and TRBJ1-1; D not resolved. Sequences were obtained from CD8+ T cells from PBMCs. This TCR was sampled from a human donor in good health (CMV status not recorded). Some clones in this sample may be carry-over from other donors' samples. CDR3 nucleotides: TGTGCCAGCAGCCCCGATGACACTGAAGCTTTCTTT. This codes for CASSPDDTEAFF.